Each of the 29 T cell receptor beta chains below was sequenced from the same sample in a study of T cell responses to AZD1222 COVID-19 vaccine. The table came from immunoSEQ multiplex PCR; TCRdb's copy has only in-frame clones and leaves some out. In the table there are 100,000 or so clones, 70% to 90% of which are singletons. The input for sequencing was peripheral blood, taken 28 days after the second AZD1222 dose. The receptors were gathered from an adult who received the AZD1222 COVID-19 vaccine.

V usage is TRBV28 and J usage is TRBJ2-2; D might be TRBD2 (6 bases). The V and J ends lost 3 bases and 4 bases respectively, with 9 bases between them. Germline values: CDR1 MDHEN, CDR2 SYDVKM. This CDR3 comprises 14 residues. In DNA, the CDR3 is TGTGCCAGCAGTTTGCGGGATCTCACCGGGGAGCTGTTTTTT. This codes for CASSLRDLTGELFF.

Points on this clone: This CDR3 is also generated by other DNA sequences in the sample. The chain uses TRBV28 and TRBJ1-2; a possible D gene is TRBD1 (5 bases). Germline lookup yields CDR1 MDHEN and CDR2 SYDVKM. This CDR3 has 14 residues. V gave up 3 bases and J gave up 0 bases, with 8 bases separating them. The CDR3 DNA sequence: TGTGCCAGCAGTTTGGGGGAAGCTAACTATGGCTACACCTTC. Its translation is CASSLGEANYGYTF.

The gene calls are TRBV6-2 or TRBV6-3 and TRBJ2-2, with 8 positions matching TRBD1. Germline CDR1 reads MNHEY; CDR2 reads SVGEGT. The CDR3 spans 15 residues. Unmatched junction bases numbered 3, after V lost 6 bases and J lost 0 bases. This CDR3 reads CASRYRGANTGELFF. CDR3 coding DNA: TGTGCCAGCAGGTACAGGGGGGCGAACACCGGGGAGCTGTTTTTT.

This clone has only a few counts. The chain joins TRBV3-1 (or the pseudogene TRBV3-2) to TRBJ1-1; 7 nucleotides agree with TRBD1. J was trimmed by 4 bases and V by 4 bases; bases with no gene match: 0. The CDR3 is made up of 12 amino acids. Germline V gene sequence: CDR1 LGHDT, CDR2 YNNKEL (reference sequence). In nucleotides, the CDR3 is TGTGCCAGCAGCCGACAGGGCACTGAAGCTTTCTTT. Protein: CASSRQGTEAFF.

This chain joins TRBV28 and TRBJ1-5; unclear D gene. V was trimmed by 6 bases and J by 5 bases, leaving 11 bases between them. Per the germline V gene, CDR1 is MDHEN and CDR2 is SYDVKM. This CDR3 has 13 amino acids. CDR3 loop: CASSVIGDQPQHF. CDR3 bases: TGTGCCAGCAGCGTTATTGGGGATCAGCCCCAGCATTTT.

As DNA, the CDR3 is TGCGCCAGCAGCTTGGGCGACCCACCCCCCCTGGGTACGCAGTATTTT. Protein: CASSLGDPPPLGTQYF. This chain joins TRBV5-1 and TRBJ2-3; D is unclear. The CDR3 loop spans 16 amino acids. V lost 0 bases and J lost 8, with 19 bases in between. Per germline, CDR1 SGHRS and CDR2 YFSETQ.

The chain carries TRBV4-3 and TRBJ1-2; D gene ambiguous. This CDR3 spans 15 amino acids. The germline V gene has CDR1 LGHNA and CDR2 YSLEER. V was shortened by 0 bases and J by 5 bases, with 13 bases between the two germline ends. The chain's CDR3 is CASSQDRAGSYGYTF. For the CDR3, the DNA is TGCGCCAGCAGCCAAGATCGGGCAGGTTCTTATGGCTACACCTTC.

In its sample, this clone was seen a few times. J is TRBJ1-1 and V is TRBV7-3, with 7 nucleotides matching TRBD1. The germline V gene has CDR1 SGHTA and CDR2 FQGTGA. The CDR3 consists of 13 residues. The V gene end was trimmed by 5 bases and the J gene end by 6 bases; junction bases not matched to a gene: 6. CDR3 in amino acids: CASSTTGTSEAFF. The CDR3, as DNA: TGTGCCAGCAGCACGACAGGGACCTCTGAAGCTTTCTTT.

The CDR3 nucleotides read TGTGCCAGCAGCTTATATCCCCCCACAGGCGGGGCAGATACGCAGTATTTT. Its translation: CASSLYPPTGGADTQYF. This chain joins TRBV7-2 and TRBJ2-3, with a tentative D call TRBD2 (6 bases). The CDR3 loop spans 17 amino acids. Germline V gene data show CDR1 as SGHTA and CDR2 as FQGNSA. Deletions cut 2 bases from V and 4 bases from J, with 19 bases between.

The genes are TRBV4-1 and TRBJ1-3, with no clear D. Germline loops: CDR1 MGHRA, CDR2 YSYEKL. This CDR3 contains 16 residues. V gave up 1 base and J gave up 0 bases, with 10 bases separating them. CDR3: CASSQVAGISGNTIYF. The DNA for the CDR3 is TGCGCCAGCAGCCAAGTTGCGGGGATCTCTGGAAACACCATATATTTT.

The table lists this clone with a few counts. This chain connects TRBV5-1 to TRBJ2-7; 7 positions match TRBD1. Germline loops: CDR1 SGHRS, CDR2 YFSETQ. With 4 bases clipped from V and 3 bases from J, the junction kept 7 bases outside the gene matches. This CDR3 has 14 amino acids. CDR3 protein: CASSARQGIYEQYF. CDR3 nucleotides: TGCGCCAGCAGCGCTAGACAGGGAATCTACGAGCAGTACTTC.

CDR3 in DNA: TGTGCCAGCAGCCTCCAAGTAGGGGGCGGTCAGCCCCAGCATTTT. Protein sequence: CASSLQVGGGQPQHF. The chain joins TRBV28 to TRBJ1-5; 7 bases line up with TRBD1. Trimming took 6 bases from V and 6 from J; bases not matched to a gene: 11. The CDR3 sequence is 15 residues long. CDR1 and CDR2 from the germline V gene are MDHEN and SYDVKM. The complete variable domain, with remaining parts taken from reference TRBV28 and TRBJ1-5, reads DVKVTQSSRYLVKRTGEKVFLECVQDMDHENMFWYRQDPGLGLRLIYFSYDVKMKEKGDIPEGYSVSREKKERFSLILESASTNQTSMYLCASSLQVGGGQPQHFGDGTRLSIL.

The chain has TRBV27 and TRBJ2-7; 9 bases fit TRBD1. V lost 6 bases to trimming and J lost 2 bases; unmatched junction nucleotides: 5. CDR3 length: 14 amino acids. Germline-derived CDR1 and CDR2 are MNHEY and SMNVEV (reference sequence). This CDR3 reads CASRAGQGTYEQYF. CDR3 coding DNA: TGTGCCAGCAGGGCGGGACAGGGAACCTACGAGCAGTACTTC.

The chain is built from TRBV5-1 and TRBJ2-3; 13 nucleotides align to TRBD2. V shed 2 bases, J shed 4 bases, and the junction held 1 base outside the gene matches. The CDR3 has 15 residues. From germline, CDR1 is SGHRS and CDR2 YFSETQ. The CDR3 DNA follows: TGCGCCAGCAGCTTTGGACTAGCGGGAGCAGATACGCAGTATTTT. As protein: CASSFGLAGADTQYF.

V gene TRBV6-2 or TRBV6-3 combines with J gene TRBJ2-7; a possible D gene is TRBD2 (6 bases). Germline loops: CDR1 MNHEY, CDR2 SVGEGT. Trimming took 5 bases from V and 3 from J, leaving 17 bases between them. This CDR3 spans 15 amino acids. For the CDR3, the DNA is TGTGCCAGCAGTCGAGGGTTGCGGGGCGACTACGAGCAGTACTTC. This encodes CASSRGLRGDYEQYF.

The V and J genes are TRBV30 and TRBJ2-1; 8 nucleotides align to TRBD2. The CDR3 is 15 residues long. V lost 3 bases and J lost 0; bases outside the gene matches: 4. Germline CDR1 GTSNPN, CDR2 SVGIG (reference sequence). The CDR3 protein is CAWRKRESSYNEQFF. The CDR3 region has the DNA TGTGCCTGGAGGAAGCGGGAGAGCTCCTACAATGAGCAGTTCTTC.

The rearrangement uses TRBV5-1 and TRBJ2-6; no definite D call. V was pared by 3 bases and J by 0 bases, with 7 bases between. Germline-derived CDR1 and CDR2 are SGHRS and YFSETQ. The CDR3 contains 15 residues. CDR3 in amino acids: CASSSRSSGANVLTF. In nucleotides, the CDR3 is TGCGCCAGCAGCTCTAGAAGCTCTGGGGCCAACGTCCTGACTTTC.

V gene TRBV2 combines with J gene TRBJ2-2, with D uncertain. Trimming left V 7 bases short and J 4 bases short, with 10 bases between. This CDR3 region has 13 residues. The germline gives CDR1 SNHLY, CDR2 FYNNEI. The CDR3, as DNA: TGTGCCAGCACCTTTATCTCCACCGGGGAGCTGTTTTTT. Protein product: CASTFISTGELFF.

The rearrangement links TRBV21-1 to TRBJ1-5; the table's D gene call, TRBD1, was not cross checked with the DNA. TRBV21-1 is a known pseudogene. This CDR3 has 16 residues. The CDR3 bases are TGTGCCAGCAGCAAACCTAGGGGGCAGGGCAATCAGCCCCAGCATTTT. The encoded protein is CASSKPRGQGNQPQHF.

The V gene is TRBV27, the J gene TRBJ2-1; 7 nucleotides match TRBD2. The CDR3 has 16 amino acids. Unmatched junction bases numbered 12, after V lost 4 bases and J lost 6 bases. In germline, CDR1 is MNHEY, CDR2 SMNVEV (reference sequence). Here the CDR3 DNA reads TGTGCCAGCAGTTCAAGGACTAGATTGGGCAGCAATGAGCAGTTCTTC. It yields the protein CASSSRTRLGSNEQFF.

The genes are TRBV28 and TRBJ2-3; the match to TRBD2 covers 9 bases. The CDR3 is 13 amino acids. The germline V gene has CDR1 MDHEN and CDR2 SYDVKM. Losses at the gene ends were 2 bases for V and 13 bases for J; bases not matched to a gene: 7. The chain's CDR3 is CASSLVAGGREYF. As DNA, the CDR3 is TGTGCCAGCAGTTTAGTCGCGGGGGGGAGGGAGTATTTT.

J is TRBJ2-7 and V is TRBV7-3; unclear D gene. CDR3 size: 15 residues. V lost 1 base, J lost 2 bases, and 12 bases lay in between. Germline CDR1 is SGHTA and CDR2 is FQGTGA. The CDR3 spells CASSLIGTETYEQYF. For the CDR3, the DNA is TGTGCCAGCAGCTTAATCGGAACAGAGACCTACGAGCAGTACTTC.

J is TRBJ2-5 and V is TRBV19, with 7 positions matching TRBD1. This CDR3 contains 13 residues. CDR1 LNHDA and CDR2 SQIVND come from the germline V gene (reference sequence). V lost 4 bases and J lost 5; bases outside the gene matches: 4. Written as DNA, the CDR3 is TGTGCCAGTAGTACCACAGGGGACGAGACCCAGTACTTC. Its translation is CASSTTGDETQYF.

This chain connects TRBV3-1 (or the pseudogene TRBV3-2) to TRBJ2-7; D is undetermined. Germline loops: CDR1 LGHDT, CDR2 YNNKEL (reference sequence). This CDR3 contains 13 residues. Trimming pared 4 bases from V and 6 bases from J, leaving 13 bases between. The CDR3 region is CASSPLRLSEQYF. The CDR3 bases are TGTGCCAGCAGCCCCCTTAGGCTCAGCGAGCAGTACTTC.

J is TRBJ2-7 and V is TRBV11-2; D assignment may be TRBD1 or TRBD2 (5 bases each). V gave up 4 bases and J gave up 1 base, with 14 bases separating them. This CDR3 comprises 15 residues. Germline CDR1 is SGHAT and CDR2 is FQNNGV. The CDR3 here is CASSSRTEGSYEQYF. CDR3 coding DNA: TGTGCCAGCAGCTCTCGGACCGAGGGGTCCTACGAGCAGTACTTC.

The chain carries TRBV13 and TRBJ2-2; TRBD1 is a possible D gene (6 bases). The CDR3 sequence is 13 residues long. Germline V gives CDR1 PRHDT, CDR2 FYEKMQ (reference sequence). The germline V and J ends were trimmed by 4 bases and 5 bases, with 8 bases remaining between them. The CDR3, as DNA: TGTGCCAGCAGCTACAGGGCTACCGGGGAGCTGTTTTTT. Translated, it gives CASSYRATGELFF.

In regard to this clone: At one end, the junction sequence differs from germline, possibly due to a read error. The chain recombines TRBV6-2 or TRBV6-3 with TRBJ1-2, with D tentatively TRBD1 (5 bases). Germline V gene lookup returns CDR1 MNHEY and CDR2 SVGEGT. This CDR3 spans 13 amino acids. The CDR3 sequence is CASSYSRTGTTFF. In DNA form, the CDR3 reads TGTGCCAGCAGTTACTCGAGAACTGGGACTACCTTCTTC.

V gene TRBV28 combines with J gene TRBJ2-5, with 10 bases that match TRBD2. This CDR3 region has 16 residues. CDR1 and CDR2 from the germline V gene are MDHEN and SYDVKM. Trimming at V came to 2 bases and at J to 5 bases, leaving 8 bases not matched to a gene. The CDR3 nucleotides are TGTGCCAGCAGTTTAATAGCTAGCGGGAGTAGGGAGACCCAGTACTTC. Translated: CASSLIASGSRETQYF. Full variable domain (missing parts from reference TRBV28 and TRBJ2-5): DVKVTQSSRYLVKRTGEKVFLECVQDMDHENMFWYRQDPGLGLRLIYFSYDVKMKEKGDIPEGYSVSREKKERFSLILESASTNQTSMYLCASSLIASGSRETQYFGPGTRLLVL.

The chain is built from TRBV6-5 and TRBJ2-1; the match to TRBD2 covers 10 bases. This CDR3 contains 14 residues. CDR1 and CDR2 from the germline V gene are MNHEY and SVGAGI. J lost 8 bases, V lost 6 bases, and 7 bases had no gene match. The CDR3 region has the DNA TGTGCCAGCAGGCCTAGCGGGAGATCAGATGAGCAGTTCTTC. Translation gives CASRPSGRSDEQFF.